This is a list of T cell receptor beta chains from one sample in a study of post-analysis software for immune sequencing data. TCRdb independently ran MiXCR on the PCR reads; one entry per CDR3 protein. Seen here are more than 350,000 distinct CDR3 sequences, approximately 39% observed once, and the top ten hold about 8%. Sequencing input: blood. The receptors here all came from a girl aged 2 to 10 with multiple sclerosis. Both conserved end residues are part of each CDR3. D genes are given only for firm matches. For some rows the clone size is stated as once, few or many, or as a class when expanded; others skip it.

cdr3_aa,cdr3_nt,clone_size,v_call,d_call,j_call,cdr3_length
CASSVGGLADSTDTQYF,TGTGCCAGCAGCGTAGGGGGACTAGCGGATAGCACAGATACGCAGTATTTT,.,TRBV9,TRBD2,TRBJ2-3,17
CASSTLGASGGLSSYNEQFF,TGTGCCAGCAGTACCCTCGGGGCTAGCGGGGGCCTAAGCTCCTACAATGAGCAGTTCTTC,.,TRBV6-1,TRBD2,TRBJ2-1,20
CASSVRGTYNEQFF,TGTGCCAGCAGTGTCAGGGGCACCTACAATGAGCAGTTCTTC,.,TRBV2,.,TRBJ2-1,14
CASASGVSTDTQYF,TGCGCCAGCGCCTCAGGGGTTTCCACAGATACGCAGTATTTT,few,TRBV5-1,.,TRBJ2-3,14
CATLFNEQFF,TGTGCCACCCTTTTCAATGAGCAGTTCTTC,once,TRBV19,.,TRBJ2-1,10
CASSQDMLAGRGLAKNIQYF,TGCGCCAGCAGCCAAGATATGCTAGCGGGGAGGGGGTTGGCCAAAAACATTCAGTACTTC,.,TRBV4-1,TRBD2,TRBJ2-4,20
CASSRTGLGTEAFF,TGCGCCAGCAGCCGAACAGGGTTAGGCACTGAAGCTTTCTTT,once,TRBV5-1,.,TRBJ1-1,14
CSARDRPYEQYF,TGCAGTGCTAGGGACAGACCCTACGAGCAGTACTTC,few,TRBV20-1,.,TRBJ2-7,12
CASSPIGSTANYEQYF,TGTGCCAGCAGCCCGATAGGTAGCACTGCGAACTACGAGCAGTACTTC,few,TRBV11-2,.,TRBJ2-7,16
CAWRYWEGSGNTIYF,TGTGCCTGGAGGTATTGGGAAGGCTCCGGAAACACCATATATTTT,.,TRBV30,.,TRBJ1-3,15
CASSYSSTGDTTYEQYF,TGTGCCAGCAGTTACTCGAGCACGGGGGACACCACCTACGAGCAGTACTTC,.,TRBV6-5,.,TRBJ2-7,17
CASSLVRLGSGGAHEQFF,TGTGCCAGCAGCTTAGTCAGGCTAGGAAGCGGGGGGGCTCATGAGCAGTTCTTC,.,TRBV7-6,TRBD2,TRBJ2-1,18
CSAPKGETQYF,TGCAGCGCCCCCAAAGGGGAGACCCAGTACTTC,few,TRBV29-1,.,TRBJ2-5,11
CASSQGQGPEAFF,TGCGCCAGCAGCCAAGGGCAAGGGCCTGAAGCTTTCTTT,few,TRBV4-1,.,TRBJ1-1,13
CASSYSGQGIHEQYF,TGTGCCAGCAGTTACTCGGGACAGGGGATCCACGAGCAGTACTTC,.,TRBV6-5,TRBD1,TRBJ2-7,15
CSARRTGDEQYF,TGCAGTGCTAGAAGGACAGGGGACGAGCAGTACTTC,few,TRBV20-1,TRBD1,TRBJ2-7,12
CSVGTGKETQYF,TGCAGCGTTGGGACAGGGAAAGAGACCCAGTACTTC,.,TRBV29-1,TRBD1,TRBJ2-5,12
CSVGGTDYGYTF,TGCAGCGTTGGGGGGACCGACTATGGCTACACCTTC,.,TRBV29-1,.,TRBJ1-2,12
CASSYPTLNEQFF,TGTGCCAGCAGTTACCCGACCCTTAATGAGCAGTTCTTC,.,TRBV6-5,.,TRBJ2-1,13
CASSLATLAGDYEQYF,TGCGCCAGCAGCTTGGCTACTCTAGCGGGGGATTACGAGCAGTACTTC,few,TRBV5-1,TRBD2,TRBJ2-7,16
CASTENWSSYNSPLHF,TGTGCCAGCACCGAAAACTGGAGCTCCTATAATTCACCCCTCCACTTT,few,TRBV6-2/TRBV6-3,.,TRBJ1-6,16
CASAGQPNEKLFF,TGTGCCAGCGCGGGACAGCCCAATGAAAAACTGTTTTTT,.,TRBV13,TRBD1,TRBJ1-4,13
CASSSLGYLRDSYNEQFF,TGTGCCAGCAGCAGCTTGGGGTACCTCCGGGACAGCTACAATGAGCAGTTCTTC,.,TRBV5-6,TRBD1,TRBJ2-1,18
CSASTTGTGENIQYF,TGCAGTGCTAGTACAACCGGGACAGGGGAAAACATTCAGTACTTC,few,TRBV20-1,TRBD1,TRBJ2-4,15
CATSAGLSSADTQYF,TGTGCCACCAGCGCAGGGTTATCTAGCGCAGATACGCAGTATTTT,.,TRBV15,.,TRBJ2-3,15
CASSLVLGDQPQHF,TGTGCCAGCAGCTTAGTTTTGGGGGATCAGCCCCAGCATTTT,.,TRBV7-9,.,TRBJ1-5,14
CAISEKMGSGARGEQFF,TGTGCCATCAGTGAGAAAATGGGTAGCGGAGCTCGGGGTGAGCAGTTCTTC,.,TRBV10-3,.,TRBJ2-1,17
CASSLARDSKKYF,TGTGCCAGCAGCTTGGCCCGGGACAGTAAGAAGTACTTC,.,TRBV7-8,TRBD1,TRBJ2-5,13
CASSTWTSGVQETQYF,TGTGCCAGCAGCACCTGGACTAGCGGGGTCCAAGAGACCCAGTACTTC,many,TRBV11-2,TRBD2,TRBJ2-5,16
CSAPGGYEQYF,TGCAGTGCCCCCGGAGGGTACGAGCAGTACTTC,few,TRBV20-1,.,TRBJ2-7,11
CASSPAGRGDYTF,TGTGCCAGCTCACCCGCTGGACGGGGTGATTACACCTTC,.,TRBV18,.,TRBJ1-2,13
CASSYSILPEREKLFF,TGTGCCAGCAGTTACTCGATATTACCCGAAAGAGAAAAACTGTTTTTT,.,TRBV6-5,.,TRBJ1-4,16
CASKSFKRIYNEQFF,TGTGCCAGCAAATCCTTCAAGCGTATCTACAATGAGCAGTTCTTC,.,TRBV6-5,.,TRBJ2-1,15
CASSPLGLEAFF,TGCGCCAGCAGCCCGCTGGGGCTGGAGGCTTTCTTT,once,TRBV4-1,.,TRBJ1-1,12
CASSLVGLATDTQYF,TGTGCCAGCAGCTTAGTTGGACTAGCGACAGATACGCAGTATTTT,.,TRBV7-2,TRBD2,TRBJ2-3,15
CASSYGGGRRETQYF,TGTGCCAGCAGTTACGGTGGCGGGAGAAGGGAGACCCAGTACTTC,.,TRBV6-5,TRBD2,TRBJ2-5,15
CASSLAAGGANYGYTF,TGCGCCAGCAGCTTGGCGGCAGGGGGCGCTAACTATGGCTACACCTTC,.,TRBV5-1,TRBD1,TRBJ1-2,16
CASSRERATYEQYF,TGCGCCAGCAGCCGAGAGCGGGCCACCTACGAGCAGTACTTC,.,TRBV5-1,.,TRBJ2-7,14
CSVSYGGTQYF,TGCAGCGTTTCCTATGGTGGGACCCAGTACTTC,.,TRBV29-1,.,TRBJ2-5,11
CSARRGEVGNEQFF,TGCAGTGCGCGAAGGGGGGAGGTAGGCAATGAGCAGTTCTTC,.,TRBV20-1,.,TRBJ2-1,14
CASSPTPGQGRDTQYF,TGCGCCAGCAGCCCGACTCCGGGACAGGGAAGAGATACGCAGTATTTT,.,TRBV5-1,TRBD1,TRBJ2-3,16
CASSHKKQPYEQYF,TGTGCCAGCAGCCATAAAAAACAGCCCTACGAGCAGTACTTC,few,TRBV7-6,.,TRBJ2-7,14
CAIGKRTDTQYF,TGTGCCATCGGGAAGCGCACAGATACGCAGTATTTT,.,TRBV10-3,.,TRBJ2-3,12
CASSHTGVTEAFF,TGTGCCAGCAGCCATACAGGTGTCACTGAAGCTTTCTTT,.,TRBV3-1,.,TRBJ1-1,13
CASSPQGYQETQYF,TGTGCCAGCAGTCCCCAGGGTTACCAAGAGACCCAGTACTTC,few,TRBV6-5,.,TRBJ2-5,14
CASSLIAGATYEQYF,TGTGCCAGCAGTTTAATAGCGGGGGCAACCTACGAGCAGTACTTC,few,TRBV27,TRBD2,TRBJ2-7,15
CASSLVSQGSYNEQFF,TGTGCCAGCAGCTTAGTAAGCCAGGGGTCCTACAATGAGCAGTTCTTC,.,TRBV7-6,.,TRBJ2-1,16
CASSPEVGAKNIQYF,TGTGCCAGCAGCCCGGAAGTGGGGGCCAAAAACATTCAGTACTTC,.,TRBV28,.,TRBJ2-4,15
CASSKVGTKQETQYF,TGTGCCAGCAGCAAAGTCGGGACTAAGCAAGAGACCCAGTACTTC,few,TRBV21-1,.,TRBJ2-5,15
CASSWGESGGPTDTQYF,TGCGCCAGCAGCTGGGGGGAGAGCGGGGGGCCCACAGATACGCAGTATTTT,.,TRBV5-1,TRBD2,TRBJ2-3,17
CSVRGGNYGYTF,TGCAGCGTTCGCGGGGGAAACTATGGCTACACCTTC,few,TRBV29-1,.,TRBJ1-2,12
CASRTGLAGTDTQYF,TGTGCCAGCAGGACGGGACTAGCGGGTACAGATACGCAGTATTTT,few,TRBV7-9,TRBD2,TRBJ2-3,15
CASSLKPGRTYQETQYF,TGTGCCAGCAGTTTGAAGCCGGGACGGACGTACCAAGAGACCCAGTACTTC,few,TRBV12-3/TRBV12-4,.,TRBJ2-5,17
CSAETSRSNQPQHF,TGCAGTGCAGAGACCAGCCGGAGCAATCAGCCCCAGCATTTT,many,TRBV20-1,.,TRBJ1-5,14